This TCR beta chain appears in the sequencing data of a study of cytomegalovirus exposure and HLA in healthy donors. Findings and limits, study-wide: Evidence from a later analysis indicated that most CMV-associated TCR beta chains looked HLA-restricted. Investigators reported some 150 TCR beta chains as tied to cytomegalovirus. In a later analysis, at a false discovery rate of 0.05, roughly 16,000 TCR beta sequences matched HLA alleles. Rarity characterized most TCR sequences, yet some public TCRs appeared in many donors.

The CDR3 sequence is 12 residues long. V shed 6 bases and J shed 8 bases, with 13 bases lying between them. Per the germline V gene, CDR1 is KGHSH and CDR2 is LQKENI. Primers included in the PCR were 60 Vbeta and 13 Jbeta primers. Here immunoSEQ multiplex PCR was the method, and the copy in TCRdb shows in-frame clones only, minus some. The sample holds about 180,000 clones, approximately 81% seen once. Comments on this clone: Its antigen is currently unknown.

The sample was PBMCs. The chain links TRBV18 to TRBJ1-2; D might be TRBD1 (6 bases). The receptor's source is a boy younger than 10 in good health and CMV-seronegative. The CDR3 region is CASSTPGDGYTF. The CDR3 nucleotides read TGTGCCAGCTCCACCCCAGGGGACGGCTACACCTTC.